These 31 T cell receptor beta chains share one sample of origin, sequenced in a study of shared clonotypes between healthy human individuals. Profiled with immunoSEQ multiplex PCR; TCRdb holds only in-frame clones, not every one. The profile shows about 600,000 clones, about 95% of them singletons. It was CD45RO-negative cells, positively selected for CCR7, that made up naive CD8 cells, with terminally differentiated effector memory CD45RA+ cells excluded. Sequenced sample: naive CD8+ T cells sorted from blood. The receptors derive from a woman in her twenties or thirties in good health.

The V and J genes are TRBV27 and TRBJ2-3; D is perhaps TRBD1 (5 bases). Between the trimmed V and J ends, which lost 5 bases and 2 bases, there was a span of 17 bases. Germline V lookup: CDR1 MNHEY, CDR2 SMNVEV (reference sequence). The CDR3 covers 16 residues. The CDR3 coding sequence is TGTGCCAGCAGTCCCAGGACACGAACCTTCACAGATACGCAGTATTTT. Encoded protein: CASSPRTRTFTDTQYF.

This clone has just one count. V is TRBV7-9 and J is TRBJ2-1; D is possibly TRBD2 (6 bases). This CDR3 contains 13 residues. The germline CDR1 and CDR2 sequences are SEHNR and FQNEAQ (reference sequence). Trimming cost V 5 bases and J 7 bases, with 12 bases left between them. CDR3 residues: CASSPGLLNEQFF. The CDR3 bases are TGTGCCAGCAGCCCGGGACTCCTTAATGAGCAGTTCTTC.

This clone was recorded once. This chain links TRBV27 with TRBJ2-5, with a tentative D call TRBD1 (6 bases). This CDR3 is 13 amino acids long. With 5 bases removed from V and 5 bases from J, the gap between germline ends came to 12 bases. Germline-derived CDR1 and CDR2 are MNHEY and SMNVEV (reference sequence). The CDR3 loop is CASSTQGWETQYF. The CDR3 coding sequence is TGTGCCAGCAGTACTCAGGGGTGGGAGACCCAGTACTTC.

This clone was seen more than once but under ten times. The chain combines TRBV6-5 with TRBJ1-5, with D possibly TRBD1 on 6 matching bases. Trimming took 5 bases from V and 7 from J, leaving 9 bases between them. CDR1 is MNHEY, CDR2 SVGAGI, per germline. The CDR3 runs to 12 residues. CDR3 region: CASSTQGQPQHF. CDR3 coding DNA: TGTGCCAGCAGTACTCAGGGGCAGCCCCAGCATTTT.

J is TRBJ2-1 and V is TRBV5-4; D gene unclear. The V and J ends lost 4 bases and 4 bases respectively, with 9 bases between them. Germline lookup yields CDR1 SGHNT and CDR2 YYREEE (reference sequence). The CDR3 sequence is 13 residues long. The CDR3 sequence: CASSPRGYNEQFF. In DNA, the CDR3 is TGTGCCAGCAGCCCTCGTGGATACAATGAGCAGTTCTTC.

The chain has TRBV11-2 and TRBJ2-7; TRBD2 agrees at 12 bases. The trim removed 0 bases at V and 0 bases at J, leaving 12 bases unmatched. Germline CDR1 and CDR2: SGHAT and FQNNGV. The CDR3 is made up of 20 amino acids. CDR3: CASSLDREHGLAGNSYEQYF. CDR3 coding DNA: TGTGCCAGCAGCTTAGATCGGGAACACGGACTAGCGGGAAACTCCTACGAGCAGTACTTC.

The gene calls are TRBV2 and TRBJ1-1; D is possibly TRBD1 (5 bases). From germline, CDR1 is SNHLY and CDR2 FYNNEI. CDR3 length equals 13 residues. The V end lost 6 bases, the J end lost 6 bases, and 14 bases lay between the germline ends. CDR3 amino acids: CASSHPAGAEAFF. DNA for the CDR3: TGTGCCAGCAGCCACCCGGCGGGGGCTGAAGCTTTCTTT.

A remark on this clone: Distinct nucleotide sequences in the sample also encode this CDR3. The chain is built from TRBV7-6 and TRBJ2-7, with 7 bases that match TRBD1. There are 13 residues in the CDR3. From germline, CDR1 is SGHVS and CDR2 FNYEAQ. Trimming removed 5 bases from V and 3 bases from J; junction bases left unmatched: 4. CDR3 region: CASSRDSSYEQYF. The CDR3 DNA reads as TGTGCCAGCAGCCGGGACAGCAGCTACGAGCAGTACTTC.

The chain couples TRBV25-1 to TRBJ1-5, with D maybe TRBD1 (5 bases). There are 14 residues in the CDR3. Germline V CDR1 and CDR2: MGHDK, SYGVNS. Trimming took off 3 bases at V and 7 bases at J, with 13 bases between the two ends. This chain's CDR3 is CASSDGGDRQPQHF. CDR3 DNA: TGTGCCAGCAGTGACGGCGGGGACCGGCAGCCCCAGCATTTT.

This chain links TRBV5-4 with TRBJ1-4; weak D call: TRBD1 (6 bases). CDR3 length equals 16 residues. V was cut by 3 bases and J by 0 bases, with 12 bases left in between. The V gene's germline CDR1 is SGHNT and CDR2 YYREEE (reference sequence). CDR3 nucleotides: TGTGCCAGCAGCTACGGACAGCCCGCAACTAATGAAAAACTGTTTTTT. It specifies CASSYGQPATNEKLFF.

The rearrangement links TRBV19 to TRBJ1-5; TRBD1 agrees at 8 bases. Per germline, CDR1 LNHDA and CDR2 SQIVND (reference sequence). The CDR3 sequence is 19 residues long. V dropped 6 bases and J dropped 0; count of bases not matched to a gene: 16. The CDR3, as DNA: TGTGCCAGTAGCCTTTGGGGCAGGGGGCCCGAATATAGCAATCAGCCCCAGCATTTT. This codes for CASSLWGRGPEYSNQPQHF.

This chain links TRBV27 with TRBJ2-2, with 9 bases fitting TRBD1. Germline CDR1 MNHEY, CDR2 SMNVEV (reference sequence). The CDR3 extends over 18 amino acids. V shed 2 bases and J 5 bases; nucleotides not matched to a gene: 12. The CDR3 protein is CASSLMWDRAVLTGELFF. CDR3 coding DNA: TGTGCCAGCAGTTTAATGTGGGACAGGGCAGTTTTGACCGGGGAGCTGTTTTTT.

With regard to this clone: The same CDR3 also results from other DNA sequences found in this sample. This sequence joins TRBV2 and TRBJ2-2, with D unclear. The CDR3 contains 11 residues. The germline V gene has CDR1 SNHLY and CDR2 FYNNEI. Trimming removed 6 bases at V and 5 bases at J, with 4 bases between. As DNA, the CDR3 is TGTGCCAGCAGAGGAACCGGGGAGCTGTTTTTT. This codes for CASRGTGELFF.

The rearrangement uses TRBV11-2 and TRBJ2-5; D unresolved. This CDR3 contains 12 residues. Deletions cut 2 bases from V and 5 bases from J, with 6 bases between. Germline V gene lookup returns CDR1 SGHAT and CDR2 FQNNGV. The CDR3 loop reads CASSLIGETQYF. CDR3 in DNA: TGTGCCAGCAGCTTAATTGGGGAGACCCAGTACTTC.

The J gene is TRBJ2-1, the V gene TRBV5-4; D uncertain. This CDR3 is 13 amino acids long. Trimming cost V 0 bases and J 6 bases, with 7 bases left between them. CDR1 and CDR2 (germline): SGHNT, YYREEE (reference sequence). The CDR3 loop is CASSLASPNEQFF. Written as DNA, the CDR3 is TGTGCCAGCAGCTTGGCCAGTCCCAATGAGCAGTTCTTC.

The genes are TRBV2 and TRBJ2-1, with 7 bases that match TRBD2. J gave up 5 bases and V 6 bases, and 13 bases lay outside the gene matches. The CDR3 is made up of 16 amino acids. From germline, CDR1 is SNHLY and CDR2 FYNNEI. CDR3 bases: TGTGCCAGCAGATTCTCCAACCTGGGGGGGGACAATGAGCAGTTCTTC. It translates to CASRFSNLGGDNEQFF.

The chain combines TRBV28 with TRBJ2-4; D gene uncertain. Trimming shortened V by 4 bases and J by 2 bases, and 12 bases separated the two germline ends. This CDR3 is built from 15 residues. Germline CDR1 is MDHEN and CDR2 is SYDVKM. The CDR3 DNA is TGTGCCAGCAGTTCCCCGGTTGGGACCAAAAACATTCAGTACTTC. Protein: CASSSPVGTKNIQYF.

The chain has TRBV2 and TRBJ1-1, with D maybe TRBD1 (5 bases). V shed 2 bases and J shed 5 bases, with 15 bases lying between them. Germline V lookup: CDR1 SNHLY, CDR2 FYNNEI. This CDR3 comprises 15 residues. CDR3 residues: CASSEPMVGDTEAFF. The CDR3 DNA follows: TGTGCCAGCAGTGAACCCATGGTGGGGGATACTGAAGCTTTCTTT.

The chain couples TRBV21-1 to TRBJ1-2; TRBD1, as called in the table, went unchecked against the DNA. TRBV21-1 represents a pseudogene. This CDR3 has 13 residues. CDR3 sequence (DNA): TGTGCCAGCAGCACCCGGGACAGGATCAACTACACCTTC. This translates into CASSTRDRINYTF.

This chain links TRBV19 with TRBJ2-7; D could derive from TRBD1 or TRBD2 (6 bases each). CDR1 and CDR2 (germline): LNHDA, SQIVND (reference sequence). This CDR3 region has 15 residues. V was cut by 2 bases and J by 5 bases, with 16 bases left in between. The CDR3 DNA reads as TGTGCCAGTAGTATATCCTCCTGGGGGGCTAACGAGCAGTACTTC. It yields the protein CASSISSWGANEQYF.

In the case of this clone: Other DNA sequences in the same sample also yield this CDR3. The chain employs TRBV5-4 and TRBJ2-7, with unresolved D. The length of the CDR3 is 11 residues. Germline V lookup: CDR1 SGHNT, CDR2 YYREEE (reference sequence). Trimming took 3 bases from V and 3 from J, leaving 4 bases between them. In DNA, the CDR3 is TGTGCCAGCAGCTCGAACTACGAGCAGTACTTC. It translates to CASSSNYEQYF.

This rearrangement joins TRBV2 to TRBJ2-2, with 11 bases fitting TRBD2. This CDR3 comprises 16 residues. CDR1 and CDR2 from the germline V gene are SNHLY and FYNNEI. Trimming removed 4 bases from V and 3 bases from J; junction bases left unmatched: 4. The CDR3: CASSAGTSGYTGELFF. The CDR3 nucleotides read TGTGCCAGCAGTGCCGGGACTAGCGGCTACACCGGGGAGCTGTTTTTT. Full variable domain (missing parts from reference TRBV2 and TRBJ2-2): EPEVTQTPSHQVTQMGQEVILRCVPISNHLYFYWYRQILGQKVEFLVSFYNNEISEKSEIFDDQFSVERPDGSNFTLKIRSTKLEDSAMYFCASSAGTSGYTGELFFGEGSRLTVL.

The chain carries TRBV4-2 and TRBJ2-7; D call uncertain. V gave up 5 bases and J gave up 5 bases, with 10 bases separating them. There are 12 residues in the CDR3. Germline CDR1 LGHNA, CDR2 YNFKEQ. DNA for the CDR3: TGTGCCAGCAGCGACGGCGGCCACGAGCAGTACTTC. Its protein is CASSDGGHEQYF.

CDR3 protein: CASSQIGAEAFF. CDR3 bases: TGCGCCAGCAGCCAAATAGGGGCTGAAGCTTTCTTT. The J gene is TRBJ1-1, the V gene TRBV4-1; maybe TRBD1 (5 bases). CDR3 size: 12 residues. The ends were cut back, 2 bases at V and 6 bases at J, with 7 bases in the middle. CDR1 is MGHRA and CDR2 is YSYEKL in the germline V gene.

This clone was found once. The chain carries TRBV2 and TRBJ2-1; TRBD1 or TRBD2 may be the D gene (5 bases each). Germline V lookup: CDR1 SNHLY, CDR2 FYNNEI. The CDR3 has 13 residues. V was pared by 11 bases and J by 0 bases, with 11 bases between. The CDR3: CAGGRSSYNEQFF. The CDR3 DNA follows: TGTGCCGGGGGACGTAGCTCCTACAATGAGCAGTTCTTC.

The rearrangement uses TRBV28 and TRBJ2-5; tentative D call: TRBD2 (5 bases). The J call may be mistaken, given a closer DNA end match to TRBJ2-7. Germline-derived CDR1 and CDR2 are MDHEN and SYDVKM. The CDR3 totals 12 residues. CDR3 sequence: CASRNVGLEQYF. The CDR3 coding sequence is TGTGCCAGCAGGAACGTAGGACTCGAGCAGTACTTC.

Only one count was recorded for this clone. The CDR3 DNA is TGCAGCGTTGCGGGGTACAGCGGTTCTCCTAGCTCCTACAATGAGCAGTTCTTC. As protein: CSVAGYSGSPSSYNEQFF. This sequence joins TRBV29-1 and TRBJ2-1; perhaps TRBD2 as D (5 bases). Germline CDR1 and CDR2: SQVTM and ANQGSEA. V was clipped by 4 bases and J by 0 bases, with 22 bases between them. The CDR3 contains 18 residues.

V and J are TRBV13 and TRBJ2-1; 7 bases align to TRBD1. Trimming cost V 5 bases and J 4 bases; bases outside gene matches: 8. Germline V gives CDR1 PRHDT, CDR2 FYEKMQ (reference sequence). This CDR3 contains 15 residues. CDR3 in amino acids: CASSTPGQTYNEQFF. The CDR3 nucleotides read TGTGCCAGCAGCACCCCGGGACAGACTTACAATGAGCAGTTCTTC.

The chain carries TRBV15 and TRBJ2-2; no reliable D call. The CDR3 sequence is 15 residues long. Germline CDR1 is LNHNV and CDR2 is YYDKDF (reference sequence). The V gene lost 1 base and the J gene lost 3 bases, with 9 bases spanning the gap. The CDR3, as DNA: TGTGCCACCAGCAGAGGGACGCAAGACACCGGGGAGCTGTTTTTT. Protein: CATSRGTQDTGELFF.

The CDR3 loop reads CASSGGEQGYEQYF. The CDR3 DNA reads as TGTGCCAGCAGCGGAGGGGAACAGGGTTACGAGCAGTACTTC. The rearrangement joins TRBV9 to TRBJ2-7; TRBD1 might be the D (6 bases). Trimming left V 3 bases short and J 4 bases short, with 14 bases between. Germline assignment: CDR1 SGDLS and CDR2 YYNGEE. The CDR3 is 14 residues long.

This clone was detected once. This sequence joins TRBV4-1 and TRBJ2-1; 16 bases align to TRBD2. J was trimmed by 0 bases and V by 4 bases; bases with no gene match: 6. This CDR3 has 19 residues. Germline V lookup: CDR1 MGHRA, CDR2 YSYEKL. The CDR3 reads CASSPSGLAGGASYNEQFF. In nucleotides, the CDR3 is TGCGCCAGCAGCCCGTCGGGACTAGCGGGAGGGGCCTCCTACAATGAGCAGTTCTTC.